This TCR beta chain derives from a study of blood T cell repertoires in COVID-19. Study-wide context: COVID-19 samples from acute and convalescent phases originated in the United States, Italy and Spain. T cells, B-cell-depleted T cells, or PBMCs supplied cDNA or gDNA.

While infection was still active, Seattle patients were enrolled and then followed longitudinally. This clone was counted only a few times. Original data processing: The assay estimated nucleated cells by amplifying reference gene primers. Data came from immunoSEQ multiplex PCR; TCRdb stores just in-frame clones and leaves some out. For V, J and clone size, that table is used; D and trimming come from the DNA. The profile covers about 180,000 clones, with approximately 85% appearing a single time and under 7.5% taken by the ten largest. V shed 0 bases and J shed 8 bases, with 11 bases lying between them. This CDR3 contains 14 residues. Germline loops: CDR1 ENHRY, CDR2 SYGVKD.

The V gene is TRBV10-3, the J gene TRBJ1-3, with D possibly TRBD1 on 5 matching bases. Material for sequencing was peripheral blood. This receptor was identified in an elderly man with COVID-19, enrolled during active disease. This CDR3 reads CAISESQARDTIYF. The CDR3 region has the DNA TGTGCCATCAGTGAGTCACAGGCTAGAGACACCATATATTTT.